This T cell receptor beta chain was found in a study of shared clonotypes between healthy human individuals. Turning to the study itself: Used for every donor were three CD4 naive, three CD4 memory, two CD8 naive and one CD8 memory plate. Study-level results: Rarefaction demonstrated incomplete sorted-subset sequencing despite large depth. The generation probabilities recorded for non-shared clonotypes fell below those of clonotypes shared by all four donors.

V was pared by 4 bases and J by 0 bases, with 6 bases of the junction left unmatched. The CDR3 is 15 residues long. CDR1 and CDR2 (germline): MGHRA, YSYEKL. Genomic DNA per cell subset filled all wells of several immunoSEQ plates. Here immunoSEQ multiplex PCR was the method, and the copy in TCRdb shows in-frame clones only, minus some. The sample lists roughly 550,000 clones, roughly 95% seen once, with over 0.09% in the top ten. Note on this clone: What it binds is unknown.

CD45RO-negative, CCR7-positively selected cells formed the naive CD8 fraction, excluding terminally differentiated effector memory CD45RA+ cells. The source is a woman aged 25 to 39 in good health. This chain connects TRBV4-1 to TRBJ2-7, with 7 bases fitting TRBD2. The specimen sequenced was naive CD8+ T cells sorted from blood. The DNA for the CDR3 is TGCGCCAGCAGCCTCCGCGGGAGTAGCTCCTACGAGCAGTACTTC. It yields the protein CASSLRGSSSYEQYF.